Listed below are T cell receptor beta chains from one sample, sequenced in a study of blood T cell repertoires in COVID-19. Sequencing was performed with immunoSEQ multiplex PCR; in TCRdb, only in-frame clones are kept and a portion is missing. The sample lists about 230,000 clones; roughly 86% were seen once. The sequenced material came from peripheral blood. Receptors originate from a woman in her sixties with acute or convalescent COVID-19. Both conserved end residues are part of each CDR3. D genes are given only for firm matches. Not every row has a clone size; where given, it reads once, few, many or a size class.

>TRBJ2-2|-|TRBD2|TRBV30
CAWSGSSGIDGELFF
TGTGCCTGGAGTGGATCTAGCGGTATCGACGGGGAGCTGTTTTTT
>TRBJ2-1|-|TRBD1|TRBV6-6
CASSQQAGQGALAYNEQFF
TGTGCCAGCAGTCAACAAGCGGGACAGGGGGCTCTGGCCTACAATGAGCAGTTCTTC
>TRBJ1-2|-|TRBD1|TRBV6-5
CASRIMGQGNYGYTF
TGTGCCAGCAGAATAATGGGACAGGGGAACTATGGCTACACCTTC
>TRBJ2-3|-|TRBD1|TRBV18
CASSPTTGADTQYF
TGTGCCAGCTCACCTACGACAGGGGCAGATACGCAGTATTTT
>TRBJ1-2|few|-|TRBV9
CASSVVPTGEGYTF
TGTGCCAGCAGCGTAGTACCGACAGGCGAGGGCTACACCTTC
>TRBJ2-5|-|TRBD2|TRBV18
CASSPRLADQETQYF
TGTGCCAGCTCACCCCGACTAGCGGACCAAGAGACCCAGTACTTC
>TRBJ1-2|-|TRBD1|TRBV5-1
CASSTRQGPYGYTF
TGCGCCAGCAGCACGCGACAGGGCCCCTATGGCTACACCTTC
>TRBJ2-3|-|-|TRBV27
CASSAPSPGADTQYF
TGTGCCAGCAGTGCCCCCTCCCCGGGGGCAGATACGCAGTATTTT
>TRBJ1-1|once|TRBD1|TRBV7-6
CASSSDRGGGEAFF
TGTGCCAGCAGCTCGGACAGGGGCGGCGGTGAAGCTTTCTTT
>TRBJ1-3|-|TRBD1|TRBV3-1/TRBV3-2
CASSHSGQGRNTIYF
TGTGCCAGCAGCCACTCGGGACAGGGGAGAAACACCATATATTTT
>TRBJ2-1|once|TRBD1|TRBV30
CAWDSYPHLTVTGGDGNSYNEQFF
TGTGCCTGGGATTCTTACCCCCACCTCACCGTTACAGGGGGCGACGGGAATTCCTACAATGAGCAGTTCTTC
>TRBJ2-2|few|TRBD1|TRBV3-1/TRBV3-2
CASSSTGQNTGELFF
TGTGCCAGCAGCTCGACAGGGCAGAACACCGGGGAGCTGTTTTTT
>TRBJ1-2|once|-|TRBV13
CASSTIINRDRNYGYTF
TGTGCCAGCAGCACTATTATCAACAGGGATCGTAACTATGGCTACACCTTC
>TRBJ2-7|-|-|TRBV7-9
CASSLDGGEQYF
TGTGCCAGCAGCTTAGACGGGGGCGAGCAGTACTTC
>TRBJ1-2|-|-|TRBV2
CASSESRAGISYGYTF
TGTGCCAGCAGTGAATCACGGGCAGGGATAAGTTATGGCTACACCTTC
>TRBJ1-6|once|TRBD1|TRBV9
CASSVGDSTYYNSPLHF
TGTGCCAGCAGCGTAGGGGACAGTACCTACTATAATTCACCCCTCCACTTT
>TRBJ1-6|-|-|TRBV27
CASSLFRGYGDSSPLHF
TGTGCCAGCAGTTTATTTAGGGGGTATGGAGATAGTTCACCCCTCCACTTT
>TRBJ1-2|-|TRBD1|TRBV10-2
CASMRTGEIYGYTF
TGCGCCAGCATGAGGACAGGGGAGATCTATGGCTACACCTTC
>TRBJ1-2|-|-|TRBV5-4
CASSFARASYGYTF
TGTGCCAGCAGCTTCGCCAGGGCGAGCTATGGCTACACCTTC
>TRBJ1-2|-|-|TRBV5-8
CASSLGGQYGYTF
TGTGCCAGCAGCTTGGGTGGTCAGTATGGCTACACCTTC
>TRBJ2-7|-|TRBD1|TRBV2
CASSEQGKRTYEQYF
TGTGCCAGCAGCGAACAGGGGAAGCGGACCTACGAGCAGTACTTC
>TRBJ1-5|-|TRBD1|TRBV28
CASSTTGALHQPQHF
TGTGCCAGCAGTACCACAGGGGCCTTGCATCAGCCCCAGCATTTT
>TRBJ1-1|-|-|TRBV28
CASKLGPTRGTEAFF
TGTGCCAGCAAGTTAGGGCCGACCAGGGGTACTGAAGCTTTCTTT
>TRBJ1-4|-|-|TRBV7-9
CASSFTPFGEKLFF
TGTGCCAGCAGCTTTACTCCCTTCGGTGAAAAACTGTTTTTT
>TRBJ1-3|-|-|TRBV11-3
CASSSTYSGNTIYF
TGTGCCAGCAGCTCCACCTACTCTGGAAACACCATATATTTT
>TRBJ2-1|-|-|TRBV10-1
CASSPSWAGKNNEQFF
TGCGCCAGCAGTCCCAGCTGGGCAGGCAAGAATAATGAGCAGTTCTTC
>TRBJ2-3|-|TRBD1|TRBV11-2
CASSFSQGYTDTQYF
TGTGCCAGCAGCTTTTCACAGGGGTACACAGATACGCAGTATTTT
>TRBJ1-3|-|-|TRBV7-6
CASSSPWGGGGNTIYF
TGTGCCAGCAGCTCCCCTTGGGGGGGAGGTGGAAACACCATATATTTT
>TRBJ1-1|-|TRBD1|TRBV27
CASSLFVRGTEAFF
TGTGCCAGCAGTTTATTCGTCAGGGGGACTGAAGCTTTCTTT
>TRBJ1-2|once|-|TRBV11-2
CASSVGQTNYGYTF
TGTGCCAGCAGCGTCGGACAGACTAACTATGGCTACACCTTC
>TRBJ2-7|-|-|TRBV5-1
CASSLAGDTIYEQYF
TGCGCCAGCAGCTTGGCAGGGGACACCATCTACGAGCAGTACTTC
>TRBJ2-7|-|TRBD2|TRBV19
CASSPQLAGGPYEQYF
TGTGCCAGTAGTCCTCAACTAGCGGGGGGGCCCTACGAGCAGTACTTC
>TRBJ1-2|-|-|TRBV6-6
CASSPVYGYTF
TGTGCCAGCAGCCCTGTCTATGGCTACACCTTC
>TRBJ2-1|-|TRBD1|TRBV9
CASSVVGDRGPNNEQFF
TGTGCCAGCAGCGTAGTAGGGGACAGGGGGCCTAACAATGAGCAGTTCTTC
>TRBJ1-2|-|TRBD1|TRBV5-1
CASSSGQGIYGYTF
TGCGCCAGCAGCTCGGGACAGGGGATCTATGGCTACACCTTC
>TRBJ1-2|-|-|TRBV6-5
CASSYHEQGSYGYTF
TGTGCCAGCAGTTACCATGAACAGGGTTCCTATGGCTACACCTTC
>TRBJ1-1|-|-|TRBV7-9
CASSLLPYTEAFF
TGTGCCAGCAGCCTCCTTCCGTACACTGAAGCTTTCTTT
>TRBJ2-7|-|TRBD1|TRBV7-9
CASSPDGTESTKQYF
TGTGCCAGCAGCCCCGACGGGACAGAATCTACTAAGCAGTACTTC